The text below deals with one TCR beta chain. This CDR3 comprises 16 residues. Sequenced by immunoSEQ multiplex PCR; TCRdb stores in-frame clones only, minus some. This table has 50,000 to 80,000 clones, approximately 85% appearing once. This entry belongs to a study of OX40 agonist ivuxolimab in advanced cancers. About the study: Patients were dosed with the agonistic anti-OX40 (CD134) antibody ivuxolimab.

The input for sequencing was CD4+ or CD8+ T cells sorted from blood, taken in a trial of the OX40 agonist ivuxolimab. This sequence originates from an adult with an advanced solid tumor such as melanoma, head and neck, liver or kidney cancer. The rearrangement links TRBV21-1 to TRBJ1-6; the table gives TRBD1 as D, unverified against the DNA. TRBV21-1 has pseudogene status. The chain's CDR3 is CASSGRQFNPYSPLHF. The CDR3, as DNA: TGTGCCAGCAGCGGCCGACAGTTCAACCCTTATTCACCCCTCCACTTT.